Detailed here is one T cell receptor (beta chain). Germline V gene data show CDR1 as MGHRA and CDR2 as YSYEKL. The length of the CDR3 is 16 residues. Trimming took 3 bases from V and 0 from J, leaving 12 bases between them. This record belongs to a study of OX40 agonist ivuxolimab in advanced cancers. As for the study in general: Dosing consisted of intravenous ivuxolimab at 0.01 to 10 mg/kg every 2 weeks. Treatment received earlier with anti-PD-1, anti-PD-L1 or anti-CTLA-4 agents was allowed, and roughly 40% had some. Partial responses were observed in three patients, of whom one had hepatocellular carcinoma and two had cutaneous melanoma.

Blood draws occurred at baseline, cycle 4 day 1, and cycle 7 day 1. Repertoires were generated with immunoSEQ multiplex PCR, while TCRdb's copy carries only in-frame clones and drops some. This sample carries about 67,000 clones, 70% to 85% of them seen once, and the ten largest clones take 2.4%. The source was CD4+ or CD8+ T cells sorted from blood, collected in a trial of the OX40 agonist ivuxolimab. This TCR derives from an adult with an advanced solid tumor such as melanoma, head and neck, liver or kidney cancer. The rearrangement joins TRBV4-1 to TRBJ2-1, with D unresolved. CDR3 loop: CASSQTESFSYNEQFF. The CDR3 DNA reads as TGCGCCAGCAGCCAGACGGAAAGTTTCTCCTACAATGAGCAGTTCTTC.